Listed below are T cell receptor beta chains from one sample, sequenced in a study of shared clonotypes between healthy human individuals. Sequencing used immunoSEQ multiplex PCR; TCRdb keeps in-frame clones, though not all of them. The sample contains approximately 1,000,000 clones, about 80% of which appear only once. Material: memory CD4+ T cells from PBMCs. These receptor sequences come from a man aged 18 to 30 in good health. Some clones in this sample may be carry-over from other donors' samples. Both conserved end residues are part of each CDR3. Each record gives: clone size, V gene, J gene, D gene, CDR3 protein, CDR3 DNA. D genes are given only for firm matches. Clone size is not always given. Where it is, it says once, few, many or a class for expanded clones.

-	TRBV29-1	TRBJ1-5	TRBD1	CSVVGQGAGQPQHF	TGCAGCGTGGTCGGACAGGGGGCAGGTCAGCCCCAGCATTTT
-	TRBV29-1	TRBJ2-7	TRBD1	CSVAGQGAYSYEQYF	TGCAGCGTCGCGGGGCAGGGGGCCTACTCCTACGAGCAGTACTTC
once	TRBV7-3	TRBJ1-1	-	CASSLSQGSTEAFF	TGTGCCAGCAGCTTATCGCAGGGGAGCACTGAAGCTTTCTTT
-	TRBV6-1	TRBJ1-2	-	CASQPGLDYGYTF	TGTGCCAGTCAGCCAGGACTCGACTATGGCTACACCTTC
-	TRBV25-1	TRBJ2-5	-	CASSEVLWEGAQYF	TGTGCCAGCAGTGAGGTACTCTGGGAAGGGGCCCAGTACTTC
-	TRBV23-1	TRBJ1-2	-	CASSQSGGYGYTF	TGCGCCAGCAGTCAATCGGGAGGGTATGGCTACACCTTC
few	TRBV7-6	TRBJ1-5	-	CASSSSPGNQPQHF	TGTGCCAGCAGCTCCAGCCCGGGCAATCAGCCCCAGCATTTT
-	TRBV29-1	TRBJ2-3	TRBD2	CSVGLATDTQYF	TGCAGCGTTGGACTAGCCACAGATACGCAGTATTTT
many	TRBV18	TRBJ2-1	TRBD2	CASSPPGTSPSKEQFF	TGTGCCAGCTCACCACCGGGGACTAGTCCCAGTAAAGAGCAGTTCTTC
few	TRBV18	TRBJ1-1	-	CASSGQGPNTEAFF	TGTGCCAGCTCAGGCCAGGGGCCAAACACTGAAGCTTTCTTT
-	TRBV7-9	TRBJ1-2	-	CASSLEVNYGYTF	TGTGCCAGCAGCTTAGAAGTTAACTATGGCTACACCTTC
-	TRBV2	TRBJ2-1	-	CASCEPGNEQFF	TGTGCCAGCTGCGAGCCTGGTAATGAGCAGTTCTTC
-	TRBV9	TRBJ2-1	TRBD2	CASSRQAGVSYNEQFF	TGTGCCAGCAGCAGGCAAGCGGGAGTCTCCTACAATGAGCAGTTCTTC
-	TRBV30	TRBJ1-4	-	CAWSKGSNEKLFF	TGTGCCTGGAGTAAAGGGTCTAATGAAAAACTGTTTTTT
few	TRBV6-5	TRBJ2-5	-	CASSYGETQYF	TGTGCCAGCAGTTACGGGGAGACCCAGTACTTC
-	TRBV5-6	TRBJ2-7	-	CASSLGLNYEQYF	TGTGCCAGCAGCTTGGGGCTTAACTACGAGCAGTACTTC
-	TRBV6-6	TRBJ2-1	-	CASSPSYNEQFF	TGTGCCAGCAGCCCCTCCTACAATGAGCAGTTCTTC